The 9 T cell receptor beta chains listed next were all sequenced from one sample in a study of T cell repertoires in cytomegalovirus infection. TCRdb reanalysed the reads using MiXCR and keeps one entry per CDR3 protein. The sample has hundreds of thousands of distinct CDR3 sequences; more than 8% are singletons. The material sequenced was PBMCs. The source is a human donor in good health (CMV status not recorded). Some clones in this sample may be carry-over from other donors' samples.

This clonotype was seen a handful of times. The gene calls are TRBV7-6 and TRBJ2-3; D remains ambiguous. Germline CDR1 SGHVS, CDR2 FNYEAQ. Trimming cost V 2 bases and J 3 bases, with 18 bases left between them. The CDR3 is made up of 17 amino acids. Here the CDR3 DNA reads TGTGCCAGCAGCTTAAAGGGCAGCGTGGGTGTTACAGATACGCAGTATTTT. It encodes CASSLKGSVGVTDTQYF.

This chain joins TRBV7-2 and TRBJ2-1; perhaps TRBD1 as D (6 bases). V lost 5 bases and J lost 3, with 14 bases in between. Germline V gene sequence: CDR1 SGHTA, CDR2 FQGNSA. This CDR3 contains 15 residues. The CDR3, as DNA: TGTGCCAGCAGCCACGGCAGGGGATTCTACAATGAGCAGTTCTTC. Its translation: CASSHGRGFYNEQFF.

The chain carries TRBV11-1 and TRBJ2-1; 10 nucleotides align to TRBD2. The CDR3 covers 17 residues. After removal of 0 bases from V and 4 bases from J, the junction contained 6 bases not matched to a gene. The germline CDR1 and CDR2 sequences are SGHAT and FQDESV (reference sequence). The CDR3 nucleotides are TGTGCCAGCAGCTTAGCGGTAGCGGGGGGCCATTACAATGAGCAGTTCTTC. It specifies CASSLAVAGGHYNEQFF. The entire variable domain, with the rest obtained from reference TRBV11-1 and TRBJ2-1, is as follows: EAEVAQSPRYKITEKSQAVAFWCDPISGHATLYWYRQILGQGPELLVQFQDESVVDDSQLPKDRFSAERLKGVDSTLKIQPAELGDSAMYLCASSLAVAGGHYNEQFFGPGTRLTVL.

The gene calls are TRBV28 and TRBJ1-5, with 10 bases identical to TRBD1. This CDR3 comprises 16 residues. The germline CDR1 and CDR2 sequences are MDHEN and SYDVKM. V shed 8 bases, J shed 5 bases, and the junction held 12 bases outside the gene matches. The CDR3 DNA sequence: TGTGCCAGCCAAACTGACCGGGGACAGGGGTATCAGCCCCAGCATTTT. As protein: CASQTDRGQGYQPQHF. The variable domain in full, completed from reference TRBV28 and TRBJ1-5, reads DVKVTQSSRYLVKRTGEKVFLECVQDMDHENMFWYRQDPGLGLRLIYFSYDVKMKEKGDIPEGYSVSREKKERFSLILESASTNQTSMYLCASQTDRGQGYQPQHFGDGTRLSIL.

This clonotype was recorded at least ten times. The rearrangement joins TRBV6-2 or TRBV6-3 to TRBJ2-7; a weak D match, TRBD1 (6 bases). The V gene lost 2 bases and the J gene lost 4 bases, with 12 bases spanning the gap. This CDR3 has 14 amino acids. Germline V gene lookup returns CDR1 MNHEY and CDR2 SVGEGT. CDR3 protein: CASSYPGGEYEQYF. The CDR3 DNA is TGTGCCAGCAGTTACCCTGGGGGCGAATACGAGCAGTACTTC.

This clonotype has only a few counts. The chain carries TRBV6-5 and TRBJ2-1, with D perhaps TRBD2 (6 bases). V was cut by 6 bases and J by 0 bases, with 15 bases left in between. The V gene's germline CDR1 is MNHEY and CDR2 SVGAGI. The CDR3 loop spans 16 amino acids. The CDR3 region is CASSRSGGSSYNEQFF. In DNA form, the CDR3 reads TGTGCCAGCAGCCGAAGTGGAGGGAGCTCCTACAATGAGCAGTTCTTC.

The rearrangement uses TRBV28 and TRBJ1-5; tentatively, D is TRBD1 (6 bases). The CDR3 is 15 amino acids. Per germline, CDR1 MDHEN and CDR2 SYDVKM. Trimming pared 6 bases from V and 2 bases from J, leaving 14 bases between. DNA of the CDR3: TGTGCCAGCAGCACTCAGGGGACGGGCAATCAGCCCCAGCATTTT. Amino acids: CASSTQGTGNQPQHF.

This clonotype was observed at least ten times. The chain links TRBV7-2 to TRBJ2-7, with TRBD1 matching over 11 bases. This CDR3 comprises 15 residues. The junction had 3 bases not matched to a gene; V was cut back by 3 bases and J by 2 bases. Germline CDR1 is SGHTA and CDR2 is FQGNSA. In DNA, the CDR3 is TGTGCCAGCAGCTTCGGACAGGGGGCTACCTACGAGCAGTACTTC. It yields the protein CASSFGQGATYEQYF.

There are many counts of this clonotype. This chain connects TRBV27 to TRBJ1-5; D not certain. Trimming removed 3 bases at V and 4 bases at J, with 7 bases between. Germline CDR1 and CDR2: MNHEY and SMNVEV (reference sequence). This CDR3 region has 13 residues. The CDR3 region is CASSFSRNQPQHF. The CDR3 DNA reads TGTGCCAGCAGTTTCTCACGGAATCAGCCCCAGCATTTT.